This T cell receptor beta chain came from a study of memory CD4+ T cells and cytomegalovirus serostatus. Study at large: Healthy Belgian adult donors included nine or ten CMV-positive and some 24 CMV-negative people. Study-wide results and limits: CD4+ memory repertoires contained about 40% of the roughly 160 reported CMV TCRbeta sequences. Repertoires predicted CMV serostatus with median bootstrapped AUC of about 0.96.

Concerning this clone itself: The antigen remains undetermined.

The germline V gene encodes CDR1 SGHDN and CDR2 FVKESK. Losses at the gene ends were 1 base for V and 0 bases for J; bases not matched to a gene: 5. The CDR3 length is 17 residues. Authors' methods: Out-of-frame sequences were removed, leaving a few million distinct TCRbeta sequences. Only in-frame clones appear in the TCRdb table, and some are missing; sequencing was by immunoSEQ multiplex PCR. The V and J calls and the clone size are those of that table, but D and trimming were determined from the DNA. The sample shows about 27,000 clones, about 70% of them seen only once. The sort gate was single viable CD3+CD4+CD8-CD45RO+ cells for memory CD4+ T cells.

This clonotype originated in an adult in good health and CMV-seronegative. The rearrangement joins TRBV14 to TRBJ1-1; 10 positions agree with TRBD1. Sequenced: memory CD4+ T cells from blood. The CDR3 spells CASSQGTGGPMNTEAFF. The DNA of the CDR3 is TGTGCCAGCAGCCAAGGGACAGGGGGGCCCATGAACACTGAAGCTTTCTTT.